The 15 T cell receptor beta chains presented below share a single source sample, sequenced in a study of breast tumors, draining lymph nodes, adjacent tissues. A single record per CDR3 protein comes from TCRdb applying MiXCR to the multiplex PCR reads. Of about 230,000 distinct CDR3 sequences listed, about 30% are singletons. Breast cancer patients provided tissue from their axillary draining lymph nodes. The sample comprised axillary lymph node tissue. Receptors originate from a female donor with breast cancer. Some clones in this sample may be carry-over from other donors' samples.

The gene calls are TRBV7-6 and TRBJ1-6; D uncertain. This CDR3 is built from 14 residues. Trimming took 1 base from V and 7 from J, leaving 8 bases between them. The V gene's germline CDR1 is SGHVS and CDR2 FNYEAQ. CDR3 DNA: TGTGCCAGCAGCTTAGGTCCCCCAAATTCACCCCTCCACTTT. Encoded protein: CASSLGPPNSPLHF.

The chain links TRBV2 to TRBJ2-5; 10 bases are shared with TRBD2. Trimming removed 6 bases from V and 5 bases from J; junction bases left unmatched: 6. The V gene's germline CDR1 is SNHLY and CDR2 FYNNEI. CDR3 length: 14 residues. The CDR3: CASSEGLALETQYF. CDR3 coding DNA: TGTGCCAGCAGCGAGGGACTAGCGTTGGAGACCCAGTACTTC.

A note on this clonotype: This CDR3 fails to terminate in the conserved phenylalanine or tryptophan, so it likely reflects a read error. V and J are TRBV5-8 and TRBJ2-7; possible D gene TRBD1, 7 bases. V was trimmed by 4 bases and J by 7 bases, leaving 21 bases between them. Germline CDR1 and CDR2: SGHTS and YDEGEE. The CDR3 consists of 15 residues. The CDR3 DNA is TGTGCCAGCAGCCAGGAGGGCACAAAGACAGGGGAGCAGTACCTC. As protein: CASSQEGTKTGEQYL.

This clonotype has only one observation. The chain joins TRBV4-3 to TRBJ2-7; 11 nucleotides agree with TRBD1. The CDR3 spans 16 residues. Germline V lookup: CDR1 LGHNA, CDR2 YSLEER. Unmatched junction bases numbered 7, after V lost 3 bases and J lost 3 bases. CDR3 coding DNA: TGCGCCAGCAGCCATTTAGCGGGACAGGGGGACTACGAGCAGTACTTC. It yields the protein CASSHLAGQGDYEQYF.

This clonotype was counted at least ten times. The V and J genes are TRBV30 and TRBJ1-4; maybe TRBD1 (6 bases). The CDR3 sequence is 14 residues long. Germline V CDR1 and CDR2: GTSNPN, SVGIG (reference sequence). V was trimmed by 5 bases and J by 0 bases, leaving 10 bases between them. In DNA, the CDR3 is TGTGCCTGGTCCCGGGACACAACTAATGAAAAACTGTTTTTT. Translated: CAWSRDTTNEKLFF.

This clonotype was picked up a small number of times. The chain carries TRBV2 and TRBJ1-1, with D possibly TRBD1 on 6 matching bases. V was clipped by 8 bases and J by 1 base, with 11 bases between them. The CDR3 is 13 residues long. Germline V lookup: CDR1 SNHLY, CDR2 FYNNEI. In nucleotides, the CDR3 is TGTGCCAGCCGGGGACAACCGAACACTGAAGCTTTCTTT. As protein: CASRGQPNTEAFF.

Ten or more counts support this clonotype. This chain uses TRBV6-1 with TRBJ1-6; D unresolved. V lost 8 bases and J 0 bases, leaving 11 bases between the germline ends. CDR1 and CDR2 from the germline V gene are MNHNS and SASEGT. CDR3 length: 15 amino acids. Here the CDR3 DNA reads TGTGCCAGCTGCTTGGGGAACTCCTATAATTCACCCCTCCACTTT. It translates to CASCLGNSYNSPLHF.

This clonotype was observed a handful of times. Possible read error: a much larger clone is one base away. This rearrangement joins TRBV9 to TRBJ2-1; D might be TRBD1 or TRBD2, each matching 5 bases. Germline-derived CDR1 and CDR2 are SGDLS and YYNGEE. The length of the CDR3 is 15 residues. The CDR3 here is CASRHTGTGPDEPFF. CDR3 coding DNA: TGTGCCAGCAGACACACCGGGACCGGTCCCGATGAGCCGTTCTTC.

In regard to this clonotype: The junction shows a germline mismatch at one end, possibly a read error. The chain joins TRBV5-5 to TRBJ2-7, with TRBD2 matching 8 bases. Per the germline V gene, CDR1 is SGHKS and CDR2 is YYEKEE (reference sequence). The CDR3 covers 17 residues. For the CDR3, the DNA is TGTGCCAGCAGCCGGGGACTAGAAGGCATTCGCCCCTACGAGCAGTATTTC. As protein: CASSRGLEGIRPYEQYF.

This clonotype has just one count. Given a much more abundant clone one base away, this may be a read error. This sequence joins TRBV6-2 or TRBV6-3 and TRBJ2-7; tentative D call: TRBD1 (7 bases). Germline lookup yields CDR1 MNHEY and CDR2 SVGEGT. The CDR3 totals 14 residues. Trimming removed 6 bases from V and 5 bases from J, with 17 bases in between. The CDR3: CASRVRGAPHEQYF. DNA for the CDR3: TGTGCCAGCAGGGTCAGGGGGGCACCCCACGAGCAGTACTTC.

This clonotype was detected ten times or more. The chain employs TRBV10-3 and TRBJ2-5; TRBD2 matches 11 bases. Germline assignment: CDR1 ENHRY and CDR2 SYGVKD. After removal of 3 bases from V and 2 bases from J, the junction contained 5 bases not matched to a gene. This CDR3 is 16 amino acids long. The CDR3 here is CAISDSLAGGQETQYF. The CDR3 nucleotides are TGTGCCATCAGTGACAGCCTAGCGGGGGGACAAGAGACCCAGTACTTC.

The CDR3 region is CATSSPDGARFEQYF. DNA for the CDR3: TGTGCCACCAGCAGTCCGGACGGAGCTAGATTCGAGCAGTACTTC. The V call is TRBV15, the J call TRBJ2-7; D gene ambiguous. Germline V gene sequence: CDR1 LNHNV, CDR2 YYDKDF (reference sequence). The V gene lost 3 bases and the J gene lost 6 bases, with 18 bases spanning the gap. The CDR3 extends over 15 amino acids.

This clonotype was observed at least ten times. The CDR3 DNA is TGTGCCATCAGTGGGCGACTAGCGGTAAACACCGGGGAGCTGTTTTTT. This encodes CAISGRLAVNTGELFF. The chain uses TRBV10-3 and TRBJ2-2; the match to TRBD2 covers 9 bases. The CDR3 spans 16 residues. The trim removed 4 bases at V and 2 bases at J, leaving 5 bases unmatched. CDR1 is ENHRY, CDR2 SYGVKD, per germline.

This clonotype was recorded many times. The chain has TRBV6-6 and TRBJ2-7; the match to TRBD2 covers 7 bases. CDR3 length: 12 residues. CDR1 is MNHNY and CDR2 is SVGAGI in the germline V gene (reference sequence). The V gene end was trimmed by 8 bases and the J gene end by 4 bases; junction bases not matched to a gene: 5. As DNA, the CDR3 is TGTGCCAGCGGGGGAGGGCCGTACGAGCAGTACTTC. This sequence encodes CASGGGPYEQYF.

As to this clonotype: This sequence may be a read error, since a much larger clone differs from it by one base. The gene calls are TRBV27 and TRBJ1-4, with D hard to call. The V gene's germline CDR1 is MNHEY and CDR2 SMNVEV (reference sequence). The CDR3 length is 14 residues. In nucleotides, the CDR3 is TGTGCCAGCAGTTCCTCACGAACTGATGAAAAACTGTTTTTT. This sequence encodes CASSSSRTDEKLFF. The whole variable domain, remainder taken from reference TRBV27 and TRBJ1-4, is EAQVTQNPRYLITVTGKKLTVTCSQNMNHEYMSWYRQDPGLGLRQIYYSMNVEVTDKGDVPEGYKVSRKEKRNFPLILESPSPNQTSLYFCASSSSRTDEKLFFGSGTQLSVL.